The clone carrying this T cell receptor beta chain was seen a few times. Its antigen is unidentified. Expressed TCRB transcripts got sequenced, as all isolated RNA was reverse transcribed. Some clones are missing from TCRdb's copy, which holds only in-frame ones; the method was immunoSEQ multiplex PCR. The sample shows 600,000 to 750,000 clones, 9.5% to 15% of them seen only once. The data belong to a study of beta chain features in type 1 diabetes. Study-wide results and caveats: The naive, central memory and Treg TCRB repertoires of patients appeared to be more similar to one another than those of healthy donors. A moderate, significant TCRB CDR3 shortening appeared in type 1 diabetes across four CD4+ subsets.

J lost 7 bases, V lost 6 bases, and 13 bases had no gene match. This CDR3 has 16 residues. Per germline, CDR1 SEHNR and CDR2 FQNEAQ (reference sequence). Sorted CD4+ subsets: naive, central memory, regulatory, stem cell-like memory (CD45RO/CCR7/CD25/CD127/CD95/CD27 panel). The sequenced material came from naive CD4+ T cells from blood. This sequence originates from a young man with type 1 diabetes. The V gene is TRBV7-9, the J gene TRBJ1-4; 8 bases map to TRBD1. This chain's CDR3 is CASSPGTGSKGEKLFF. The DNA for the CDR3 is TGTGCCAGCAGTCCCGGGACAGGCTCCAAGGGTGAAAAACTGTTTTTT.